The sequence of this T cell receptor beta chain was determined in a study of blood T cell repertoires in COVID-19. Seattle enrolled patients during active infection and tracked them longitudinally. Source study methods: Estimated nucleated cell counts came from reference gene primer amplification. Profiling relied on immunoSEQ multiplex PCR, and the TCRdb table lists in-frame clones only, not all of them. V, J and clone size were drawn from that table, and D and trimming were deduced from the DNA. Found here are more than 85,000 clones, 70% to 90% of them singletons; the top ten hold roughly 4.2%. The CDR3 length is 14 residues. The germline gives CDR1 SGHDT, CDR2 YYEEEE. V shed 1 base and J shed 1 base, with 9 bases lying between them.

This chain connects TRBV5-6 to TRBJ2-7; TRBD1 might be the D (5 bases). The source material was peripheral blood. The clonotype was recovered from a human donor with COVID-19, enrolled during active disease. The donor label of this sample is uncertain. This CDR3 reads CASSLTGRSYEQYF. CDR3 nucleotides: TGTGCCAGCAGCTTGACAGGACGGTCCTACGAGCAGTACTTC. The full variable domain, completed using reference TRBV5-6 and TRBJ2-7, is DAGVTQSPTHLIKTRGQQVTLRCSPKSGHDTVSWYQQALGQGPQFIFQYYEEEERQRGNFPDRFSGHQFPNYSSELNVNALLLGDSALYLCASSLTGRSYEQYFGPGTRLTVT.